These T cell receptor beta chains were read from a single sample in a study of CD8 T cells in ankylosing spondylitis. MiXCR, applied by TCRdb to the 5' RACE reads, yields one record per CDR3 protein. The sample includes a few hundred thousand distinct CDR3 sequences, about a fifth of them seen just once. Sample: blood, either unsorted or a sorted T cell fraction (not recorded which). Every receptor here comes from a male donor with ankylosing spondylitis. CDR3s leave out the opening cysteine and the closing phenylalanine or tryptophan. Fields, in order: J gene, V gene, CDR3 protein.

J: TRBJ2-5; V: TRBV11-3; CDR3: ASSPSSRGETQY
J: TRBJ1-1; V: TRBV12-3/TRBV12-4; CDR3: ASSPARVSTEAF
J: TRBJ1-5; V: TRBV6-5; CDR3: ASSWVHYSNQPQH
J: TRBJ2-2; V: TRBV15; CDR3: ATSRETGGNTGELF
J: TRBJ1-2; V: TRBV7-2; CDR3: ASSLTGQDTYGYT
J: TRBJ2-7; V: TRBV9; CDR3: ASSEGVESEQY
J: TRBJ1-6; V: TRBV20-1; CDR3: SATGTIGSQNSPLH
J: TRBJ2-7; V: TRBV19; CDR3: ASSIVPGQGRYEQY
J: TRBJ2-5; V: TRBV5-1; CDR3: ASSLEALWETQY
J: TRBJ2-1; V: TRBV5-1; CDR3: ASSLGLAGSYNEQF
J: TRBJ1-3; V: TRBV20-1; CDR3: SARSSGNTIY
J: TRBJ2-7; V: TRBV4-2; CDR3: ASSQDPGLADYEQY
J: TRBJ1-2; V: TRBV25-1; CDR3: ASSESTGTYGGYT
J: TRBJ2-7; V: TRBV6-2/TRBV6-3; CDR3: ASNRLFYEQY
J: TRBJ2-1; V: TRBV5-1; CDR3: ASSPGLAPFNEQF
J: TRBJ2-5; V: TRBV25-1; CDR3: ASSGLAGRQETQY
J: TRBJ2-5; V: TRBV3-1; CDR3: ASSQALRGGGQETQY
J: TRBJ2-7; V: TRBV4-1; CDR3: ASSQVFPQGFEQY
J: TRBJ1-6; V: TRBV6-5; CDR3: ASSYSGRDNSPLH
J: TRBJ2-1; V: TRBV5-5; CDR3: ASSLEGVPLANEQF
J: TRBJ2-2; V: TRBV4-1; CDR3: ASSQDPRGGPGELF
J: TRBJ1-5; V: TRBV7-2; CDR3: ASSLVAGGIQPQH
J: TRBJ2-1; V: TRBV4-3; CDR3: ASSQVLSGLGVGQEQF
J: TRBJ1-1; V: TRBV12-3/TRBV12-4; CDR3: ASSLALGNGAF
J: TRBJ1-2; V: TRBV6-1; CDR3: ASSVPQGARYGYT
J: TRBJ1-1; V: TRBV6-5; CDR3: ASSYREGSTMNTEAF
J: TRBJ2-2; V: TRBV9; CDR3: ASSVFPGARNTGELF
J: TRBJ2-2; V: TRBV9; CDR3: ASSWGAGMIGTGELF
J: TRBJ2-7; V: TRBV9; CDR3: ASSALPETAYEQY
J: TRBJ2-2; V: TRBV5-5; CDR3: ASSSLGAGNAGELF
J: TRBJ1-1; V: TRBV6-1; CDR3: ASSDGAVTEAF
J: TRBJ1-1; V: TRBV12-3/TRBV12-4; CDR3: ASSLSWNTEAF
J: TRBJ2-3; V: TRBV10-3; CDR3: AILGGLGGDTQY
J: TRBJ2-5; V: TRBV7-9; CDR3: ASSPTLAGRGETQY
J: TRBJ2-1; V: TRBV27; CDR3: ASSLRLAEEQF
J: TRBJ2-7; V: TRBV20-1; CDR3: SAPWGSYEQY
J: TRBJ2-1; V: TRBV6-5; CDR3: ASSNGRPYSYNEQF
J: TRBJ2-1; V: TRBV5-1; CDR3: ASSPDGQFYNEQF
J: TRBJ2-7; V: TRBV19; CDR3: ASSDNSRRGSYEQY
J: TRBJ1-1; V: TRBV18; CDR3: ASSLRGVEERAAPEAF
J: TRBJ1-5; V: TRBV5-6; CDR3: ASSTGQGSNQPQH
J: TRBJ1-4; V: TRBV11-2; CDR3: ASSLERTSEKLF